The 13 T cell receptor beta chains listed next were all sequenced from one sample in a study of blood T cell repertoires in COVID-19. Using immunoSEQ multiplex PCR, the repertoire was profiled, and TCRdb retains in-frame clones only, with some absent. Of about 250,000 clones detected, under 90% appear once; the ten largest clones hold over 1.5%. Sequencing used PBMCs or T cells enriched from blood (not recorded which). Every receptor here comes from a middle-aged man who had recovered from COVID-19.

CDR3 sequence reads: CASSSDRETEAFF. CDR3 sequence (DNA): TGTGCCAGCAGCTCTGACAGGGAGACTGAAGCTTTCTTT. This chain uses TRBV5-6 with TRBJ1-1; TRBD1 matches at 7 bases. Germline CDR1 is SGHDT and CDR2 is YYEEEE. The V and J ends lost 3 bases and 5 bases, in that order; junction bases with no gene match: 4. The CDR3 runs to 13 residues.

This sequence joins TRBV28 and TRBJ2-3; TRBD2 matches at 11 bases. CDR1 is MDHEN and CDR2 is SYDVKM in the germline V gene. The CDR3 loop spans 15 amino acids. The V segment lost 5 bases and the J segment 3 bases; nucleotides outside the gene matches: 4. The CDR3 here is CASSPTSGRTDTQYF. The DNA of the CDR3 is TGTGCCAGCAGTCCAACTAGCGGGAGAACAGATACGCAGTATTTT.

The chain carries TRBV13 and TRBJ1-6; 7 bases are shared with TRBD1. This CDR3 contains 15 residues. From germline, CDR1 is PRHDT and CDR2 FYEKMQ (reference sequence). The ends lost 5 bases at V and 7 bases at J; junction bases unmatched: 8. The CDR3, as DNA: TGTGCCAGCAGCCAGGGGGGACAGCAAAATTCACCCCTCCACTTT. This encodes CASSQGGQQNSPLHF.

This sequence joins TRBV3-1 (or the pseudogene TRBV3-2) and TRBJ1-2; 8 positions agree with TRBD1. This CDR3 region has 18 residues. CDR1 is LGHDT and CDR2 is YNNKEL in the germline V gene (reference sequence). The V segment lost 2 bases and the J segment 3 bases; nucleotides outside the gene matches: 14. CDR3 protein: CASSQPFSSPTGDYGYTF. Here the CDR3 DNA reads TGTGCCAGCAGCCAACCATTTTCCTCCCCGACAGGGGACTATGGCTACACCTTC.

The chain has TRBV5-5 and TRBJ2-5; 9 positions agree with TRBD2. V lost 3 bases to trimming and J lost 0 bases; unmatched junction nucleotides: 6. The germline gives CDR1 SGHKS, CDR2 YYEKEE (reference sequence). This CDR3 has 16 residues. The CDR3 here is CASSSRLAGNQETQYF. The CDR3 nucleotides read TGTGCCAGCAGCTCGCGCCTAGCGGGGAACCAAGAGACCCAGTACTTC. Using reference TRBV5-5 and TRBJ2-5 for the parts outside the CDR3, the full variable domain is DAGVTQSPTHLIKTRGQQVTLRCSPISGHKSVSWYQQVLGQGPQFIFQYYEKEERGRGNFPDRFSARQFPNYSSELNVNALLLGDSALYLCASSSRLAGNQETQYFGPGTRLLVL.

The J gene is TRBJ2-7, the V gene TRBV6-5; tentatively, D is TRBD1 (5 bases). The CDR3 covers 14 residues. The V end lost 6 bases, the J end lost 0 bases, and 12 bases lay between the germline ends. Per the germline V gene, CDR1 is MNHEY and CDR2 is SVGAGI. CDR3 coding DNA: TGTGCCAGCAGAAGGGGAACCAACTCCTACGAGCAGTACTTC. It is translated as CASRRGTNSYEQYF.

The V and J genes are TRBV5-6 and TRBJ2-7; D may be TRBD2 (5 bases). CDR1 and CDR2 (germline): SGHDT, YYEEEE. V lost 4 bases and J 0 bases, leaving 8 bases between the germline ends. The CDR3 consists of 13 residues. The CDR3 sequence is CASSGGSSYEQYF. In DNA form, the CDR3 reads TGTGCCAGCAGCGGAGGCAGCTCCTACGAGCAGTACTTC.

J is TRBJ1-2 and V is TRBV6-1, with TRBD1 as a possible D gene (6 bases). Germline CDR1 and CDR2: MNHNS and SASEGT. V was trimmed by 2 bases and J by 8 bases, leaving 18 bases between them. This CDR3 comprises 15 residues. The CDR3 DNA reads as TGTGCCAGCAGTGAACGGGTTGGGGGGGCGCCGGGCTACACCTTC. Protein sequence: CASSERVGGAPGYTF.

The chain carries TRBV19 and TRBJ2-7; 10 bases are a match to TRBD1. Germline loops: CDR1 LNHDA, CDR2 SQIVND (reference sequence). Unmatched junction bases numbered 8, after V lost 4 bases and J lost 5 bases. The CDR3 has 15 residues. CDR3 DNA: TGTGCCAGTAGTACGGGACGGGACAGGGGTAACGAGCAGTACTTC. Translated, it gives CASSTGRDRGNEQYF. The variable domain in full, completed from reference TRBV19 and TRBJ2-7, reads DGGITQSPKYLFRKEGQNVTLSCEQNLNHDAMYWYRQDPGQGLRLIYYSQIVNDFQKGDIAEGYSVSREKKESFPLTVTSAQKNPTAFYLCASSTGRDRGNEQYFGPGTRLTVT.

The chain is built from TRBV19 and TRBJ1-1; D is unresolved. Trimming took 6 bases from V and 2 from J, leaving 13 bases between them. CDR3 size: 14 residues. The V gene's germline CDR1 is LNHDA and CDR2 SQIVND (reference sequence). CDR3 nucleotide sequence: TGTGCCAGTAGCCCTCGCGGACTCAACACTGAAGCTTTCTTT. Protein: CASSPRGLNTEAFF. Together with reference TRBV19 and TRBJ1-1, the CDR3 gives the full variable domain: DGGITQSPKYLFRKEGQNVTLSCEQNLNHDAMYWYRQDPGQGLRLIYYSQIVNDFQKGDIAEGYSVSREKKESFPLTVTSAQKNPTAFYLCASSPRGLNTEAFFGQGTRLTVV.

This chain uses TRBV7-2 with TRBJ2-3; 12 nucleotides line up with TRBD2. The J segment lost 1 base and the V segment lost 0 bases, leaving 11 bases of the junction unmatched. Germline-derived CDR1 and CDR2 are SGHTA and FQGNSA. The CDR3 has 20 amino acids. The CDR3 reads CASSLALTSGRPLGTDTQYF. DNA of the CDR3: TGTGCCAGCAGCTTAGCCCTTACTAGCGGGAGGCCTCTTGGCACAGATACGCAGTATTTT.

The rearrangement links TRBV21-1 to TRBJ2-3; TRBD2 is the table's D call and was not checked against the DNA. TRBV21-1 is designated a pseudogene. The CDR3 length is 19 residues. The CDR3 bases are TGTGCCAGCAGCAAATTGGGACTAGCGGGAGCGTCTAGCACAGATACGCAGTATTTT. It translates to CASSKLGLAGASSTDTQYF.

V and J are TRBV19 and TRBJ1-2; D possibly corresponds to TRBD1 (6 bases). Germline loops: CDR1 LNHDA, CDR2 SQIVND (reference sequence). V was pared by 4 bases and J by 5 bases, with 14 bases between. The CDR3 spans 14 residues. CDR3: CASSTPQGLYGYTF. Written as DNA, the CDR3 is TGTGCCAGTAGTACGCCCCAGGGGTTATATGGCTACACCTTC.